The next 13 T cell receptor beta chains were all read from a single sample in a study of cytomegalovirus exposure and HLA in healthy donors. Amplification used 60 Vbeta primers and 13 Jbeta primers. Measured with immunoSEQ multiplex PCR; TCRdb has only the in-frame clones, and not every one. The sample lists approximately 240,000 clones; about 80% were seen once. The sequenced sample consisted of PBMCs. These TCRs come from a woman in her forties in good health and CMV-seronegative.

The chain employs TRBV6-9 and TRBJ1-5; D remains ambiguous. Per germline, CDR1 MNHGY and CDR2 SVAAGI. The CDR3 length is 15 residues. V gave up 4 bases and J gave up 0 bases, with 10 bases separating them. DNA for the CDR3: TGTGCCAGCAGTTGGCCAAACTATAGCAATCAGCCCCAGCATTTT. It codes for CASSWPNYSNQPQHF.

This clone came up a few times. This chain uses TRBV5-6 with TRBJ2-7; possibly TRBD1 for D (6 bases). CDR1 is SGHDT and CDR2 is YYEEEE in the germline V gene. This CDR3 region has 16 residues. With 1 base removed from V and 3 bases from J, the gap between germline ends came to 17 bases. The DNA of the CDR3 is TGTGCCAGCAGCTTGTTACGGGACAAGGATTTCTACGAGCAGTACTTC. Protein sequence: CASSLLRDKDFYEQYF. Based on the CDR3 plus reference TRBV5-6 and TRBJ2-7, the full variable domain is DAGVTQSPTHLIKTRGQQVTLRCSPKSGHDTVSWYQQALGQGPQFIFQYYEEEERQRGNFPDRFSGHQFPNYSSELNVNALLLGDSALYLCASSLLRDKDFYEQYFGPGTRLTVT.

This chain uses TRBV4-2 with TRBJ2-7; tentatively, D is TRBD1 (6 bases). CDR1 is LGHNA and CDR2 is YNFKEQ in the germline V gene. The V end was cut by 4 bases, the J end by 2 bases, with 12 bases between. The CDR3 contains 14 residues. The CDR3 loop reads CASSPGTLAYEQYF. The CDR3 bases are TGTGCCAGCAGCCCCGGGACACTTGCCTACGAGCAGTACTTC.

CDR3 DNA: TGTGCCAGCAGACGGGATCTCTACGAGCAGTACTTC. Translation: CASRRDLYEQYF. The rearrangement links TRBV7-9 to TRBJ2-7; possibly TRBD2 for D (5 bases). CDR3 size: 12 residues. V lost 6 bases to trimming and J lost 3 bases, with 9 bases between them. CDR1 and CDR2 (germline): SEHNR, FQNEAQ (reference sequence).

The rearrangement uses TRBV5-4 and TRBJ2-2, with 14 bases that match TRBD2. This CDR3 is 18 amino acids long. The junction had 8 bases not matched to a gene; V was cut back by 0 bases and J by 7 bases. Germline V gene data show CDR1 as SGHNT and CDR2 as YYREEE (reference sequence). Here the CDR3 reads CASSLGPTGTSGGGELFF. The CDR3 bases are TGTGCCAGCAGCTTGGGCCCTACCGGGACTAGCGGGGGCGGGGAGCTGTTTTTT. The full variable domain, in which reference TRBV5-4 and TRBJ2-2 provide the parts outside the CDR3, is ETGVTQSPTHLIKTRGQQVTLRCSSQSGHNTVSWYQQALGQGPQFIFQYYREEENGRGNFPPRFSGLQFPNYSSELNVNALELDDSALYLCASSLGPTGTSGGGELFFGEGSRLTVL.

V gene TRBV30 combines with J gene TRBJ2-3; the D gene is possibly TRBD2 (5 bases). The V end lost 2 bases, the J end lost 0 bases, and 9 bases lay between the germline ends. Germline V gene lookup returns CDR1 GTSNPN and CDR2 SVGIG (reference sequence). There are 14 residues in the CDR3. Here the CDR3 reads CAWSMLASTDTQYF. CDR3 in DNA: TGTGCCTGGAGTATGCTAGCAAGCACAGATACGCAGTATTTT.

The gene calls are TRBV27 and TRBJ1-6; 11 bases map to TRBD1. From germline, CDR1 is MNHEY and CDR2 SMNVEV (reference sequence). With V trimmed by 10 bases and J by 1 base, 3 bases remained unmatched. The CDR3 runs 15 residues. The CDR3, as DNA: TGTGCCACCCGGGACAGGGGGTCCTATAATTCACCCCTCCACTTT. The encoded protein is CATRDRGSYNSPLHF.

This chain links TRBV27 with TRBJ1-1; the D gene is possibly TRBD1 (5 bases). CDR1 is MNHEY, CDR2 SMNVEV, per germline (reference sequence). With 6 bases removed from V and 0 bases from J, the gap between germline ends came to 17 bases. This CDR3 spans 16 amino acids. CDR3 in amino acids: CASSLSSSRVNTEAFF. The CDR3 bases are TGTGCCAGCAGCCTATCTTCATCCAGGGTGAACACTGAAGCTTTCTTT.

The V call is TRBV11-2, the J call TRBJ1-1; a possible D gene is TRBD1 (6 bases). This CDR3 is built from 12 residues. Germline assignment: CDR1 SGHAT and CDR2 FQNNGV. With 0 bases removed from V and 8 bases from J, the gap between germline ends came to 7 bases. In DNA form, the CDR3 reads TGTGCCAGCAGCTTAGAGGGGGCAGAAGCTTTCTTT. This sequence encodes CASSLEGAEAFF. Based on the CDR3 plus reference TRBV11-2 and TRBJ1-1, the full variable domain is EAGVAQSPRYKIIEKRQSVAFWCNPISGHATLYWYQQILGQGPKLLIQFQNNGVVDDSQLPKDRFSAERLKGVDSTLKIQPAKLEDSAVYLCASSLEGAEAFFGQGTRLTVV.

This chain links TRBV4-2 with TRBJ2-3; 13 nucleotides line up with TRBD2. The trim removed 5 bases at V and 4 bases at J, leaving 9 bases unmatched. The V gene's germline CDR1 is LGHNA and CDR2 YNFKEQ. The CDR3 loop spans 17 amino acids. CDR3 residues: CASSSRTSGGGADTQYF. The CDR3 nucleotides are TGTGCCAGCAGCTCTAGGACTAGCGGGGGTGGTGCAGATACGCAGTATTTT.

The chain couples TRBV7-6 to TRBJ2-1, with 8 bases matching TRBD2. CDR1 and CDR2 from the germline V gene are SGHVS and FNYEAQ. The CDR3 totals 16 residues. V shed 6 bases, J shed 3 bases, and the junction held 10 bases outside the gene matches. CDR3 bases: TGTGCCAGCAGTCAAGTCGGGGGGGCCAACTACAATGAGCAGTTCTTC. As protein: CASSQVGGANYNEQFF.

This clone was detected once. This chain uses TRBV15 with TRBJ2-7; D possibly corresponds to TRBD1 (5 bases). Trimming stripped 0 bases from V and 4 bases from J, with 10 bases between. From germline, CDR1 is LNHNV and CDR2 YYDKDF (reference sequence). This CDR3 has 14 residues. In DNA, the CDR3 is TGTGCCACCAGCAGAGATCGGCAGGGATACGAGCAGTACTTC. It translates to CATSRDRQGYEQYF.

The chain is built from TRBV15 and TRBJ1-4; a possible D gene is TRBD1 (6 bases). Germline V gene lookup returns CDR1 LNHNV and CDR2 YYDKDF (reference sequence). Trimming left V 3 bases short and J 5 bases short, with 13 bases between. The CDR3 loop spans 15 amino acids. The CDR3 coding sequence is TGTGCCACCAGCAGGCGGGGGACAAGCAATGAAAAACTGTTTTTT. Protein product: CATSRRGTSNEKLFF.